These 6 T cell receptor beta chains originate from one sample sequenced in a study of cytomegalovirus exposure and HLA in healthy donors. The PCR was carried out with 60 Vbeta primers and 13 Jbeta primers. Sequencing was performed with immunoSEQ multiplex PCR; in TCRdb, only in-frame clones are kept and a portion is missing. The sample lists roughly 150,000 clones; approximately 80% were seen once. The sample taken for sequencing was PBMCs. The receptors stem from a man younger than 45 in good health and CMV-seropositive.

This chain joins TRBV5-1 and TRBJ2-3; possibly TRBD2 for D (6 bases). The CDR3 has 19 residues. V was pared by 1 base and J by 2 bases, with 23 bases between. The germline V gene encodes CDR1 SGHRS and CDR2 YFSETQ. The CDR3 reads CASSLTGYPGSSYTDTQYF. In DNA, the CDR3 is TGCGCCAGCAGCTTGACCGGCTACCCCGGGAGCTCTTACACAGATACGCAGTATTTT. The full variable domain, its missing parts supplied by reference TRBV5-1 and TRBJ2-3, is KAGVTQTPRYLIKTRGQQVTLSCSPISGHRSVSWYQQTPGQGLQFLFEYFSETQRNKGNFPGRFSGRQFSNSRSEMNVSTLELGDSALYLCASSLTGYPGSSYTDTQYFGPGTRLTVL.

This sequence joins TRBV18 and TRBJ2-1; maybe TRBD2 (7 bases). Trimming took off 3 bases at V and 7 bases at J, with 16 bases between the two ends. This CDR3 has 15 amino acids. In germline, CDR1 is KGHSH, CDR2 LQKENI. Here the CDR3 reads CASSPLTGGENEQFF. The CDR3 nucleotides read TGTGCCAGCTCACCCCTAACGGGGGGCGAGAATGAGCAGTTCTTC.

The count of this clone is one. This specimen includes other DNA sequences encoding the same CDR3. This chain links TRBV27 with TRBJ1-5; 11 bases line up with TRBD1. V gave up 2 bases and J gave up 7 bases; unmatched junction bases: 10. This CDR3 has 17 residues. Germline V gene lookup returns CDR1 MNHEY and CDR2 SMNVEV (reference sequence). The CDR3 DNA reads TGTGCCAGCAGTTTACGCGGGACAGGGGGTTCTGGCCAGCCCCAGCATTTT. It codes for CASSLRGTGGSGQPQHF.

The chain joins TRBV15 to TRBJ1-1, with D uncertain. Trimming took off 3 bases at V and 1 base at J, with 6 bases between the two ends. This CDR3 contains 13 residues. CDR1 LNHNV and CDR2 YYDKDF come from the germline V gene (reference sequence). The CDR3 nucleotides are TGTGCCACCAGCAGGGAGGGGAACACTGAAGCTTTCTTT. It encodes CATSREGNTEAFF.

The chain couples TRBV28 to TRBJ2-7, with TRBD2 as a possible D gene (5 bases). V was pared by 6 bases and J by 2 bases, with 14 bases between. This CDR3 comprises 14 residues. Germline V lookup: CDR1 MDHEN, CDR2 SYDVKM. The CDR3, as DNA: TGTGCCAGCAGGCTTGCCGGGGTCCCCTACGAGCAGTACTTC. Encoded protein: CASRLAGVPYEQYF.

The rearrangement links TRBV27 to TRBJ2-7, with 11 bases aligning to TRBD2. After removal of 6 bases from V and 7 bases from J, the junction contained 23 bases not matched to a gene. CDR1 and CDR2 from the germline V gene are MNHEY and SMNVEV (reference sequence). The CDR3 is 19 amino acids. This chain's CDR3 is CASRRGGIIAGGPSREQYF. The CDR3 region has the DNA TGTGCCAGCAGGAGGGGGGGCATAATAGCGGGAGGGCCCTCGAGAGAGCAGTACTTC.